This is a list of T cell receptor beta chains from one sample in a study of shared clonotypes between healthy human individuals. Produced via immunoSEQ multiplex PCR; TCRdb's table is partial and in-frame only. The sample yields about 2.4 million clones, around nine tenths seen once. Sample: naive CD4+ T cells sorted from blood. Receptors originate from a man aged 18-30 years in good health. Both conserved end residues are part of each CDR3. The order of the fields is V gene, D gene, clone size, J gene, CDR3 DNA, CDR3 protein. The D gene is left open where the match is weak. Some rows mark clone size as missing; the rest say once, few, many or name a class of expanded clone.

>TRBV30|TRBD1|once|TRBJ2-1
TGTGCCTGGGGCGACAGGGGGCTCGGGTACGATGAGCAGTTCTTC
CAWGDRGLGYDEQFF
>TRBV27|TRBD2|-|TRBJ2-3
TGTGCCAGCAGTCTCCTAGCGGGAGGATATACGCAGTATTTT
CASSLLAGGYTQYF
>TRBV18|-|-|TRBJ1-1
TGTGCCAGCTCACCAACCAGGGATAGCACTGAAGCTTTCTTT
CASSPTRDSTEAFF
>TRBV28|-|-|TRBJ2-7
TGTGCCAGCAGTTCGGGCGAGGGTACGGGCGAGCAGTACTTC
CASSSGEGTGEQYF
>TRBV9|TRBD2|-|TRBJ2-7
TGTGCCAGCAGCGGAGCCGGGACTAGCGGGAGGGAGCAGTACTTC
CASSGAGTSGREQYF
>TRBV19|-|-|TRBJ2-7
TGTGCCAGTAGTATTTGGGGAGACGACGAGCAGTACTTC
CASSIWGDDEQYF
>TRBV30|-|few|TRBJ1-1
TGTGCCTGGAGTGGTCGGGGGTCTAAGAACACTGAAGCTTTCTTT
CAWSGRGSKNTEAFF
>TRBV6-6|TRBD1|-|TRBJ1-1
TGTGCCAGCACCAAGGGACAGACTTTGGGTGAAGCTTTCTTT
CASTKGQTLGEAFF
>TRBV28|TRBD2|-|TRBJ2-7
TGTGCCAGCAGTTTAAGACTAGCGGGAATCTACGAGCAGTACTTC
CASSLRLAGIYEQYF
>TRBV9|-|-|TRBJ1-4
TGTGCCAGCAGGAGGGGCGCATCAGCTAATGAAAAACTGTTTTTT
CASRRGASANEKLFF
>TRBV25-1|-|-|TRBJ2-7
TGTGCCAGCAGTGACCCACGACACGCCCTAGGGGAGCAGTACTTC
CASSDPRHALGEQYF
>TRBV18|-|-|TRBJ1-5
TGTGCCAGCTCACCCTCGACAGCGAATAGCAATCAGCCCCAGCATTTT
CASSPSTANSNQPQHF
>TRBV4-1|-|once|TRBJ2-5
TGCGCCAGCAGCCAAGATAGGGGGGGTGGACGGCAAGAGACCCAGTACTTC
CASSQDRGGGRQETQYF
>TRBV6-5|TRBD1|-|TRBJ2-4
TGTGCCAGCGGGAGACAGGGGGCCGCAAACATTCAGTACTTC
CASGRQGAANIQYF
>TRBV5-4|TRBD2|few|TRBJ2-2
TGTGCCAGCAGCTTAACTAGCGTCAACACCGGGGAGCTGTTTTTT
CASSLTSVNTGELFF
>TRBV6-5|TRBD2|-|TRBJ2-7
TGTGCCAGCAGCCCGGGAGGCATCTCCTACGAGCAGTACTTC
CASSPGGISYEQYF
>TRBV9|-|-|TRBJ1-6
TGTGCCAGCAGCGTAGGTCCGGGTCCAGGGAATTCACCCCTCCACTTT
CASSVGPGPGNSPLHF
>TRBV27|TRBD1|-|TRBJ2-7
TGTGCCAGCAGTTGGGACAGGGGATACGAGCAGTACTTC
CASSWDRGYEQYF
>TRBV23-1|-|-|TRBJ1-2
TGCGCCAGCAGTCAAACGTCCCCCCTACGGCACTATGGCTACACCTTC
CASSQTSPLRHYGYTF
>TRBV2|-|-|TRBJ2-2
TGTGCCAGCAGTAATCTTGGGGGGCACACCGGGGAGCTGTTTTTT
CASSNLGGHTGELFF
>TRBV28|TRBD1|-|TRBJ1-6
TGTGCCAGCAGTGGCCGGGACAGGGTGAATTCACCCCTCCACTTT
CASSGRDRVNSPLHF
>TRBV5-1|-|-|TRBJ1-2
TGCGCCAGCAGTACTCCTCAGGGGTATGGCTACACCTTC
CASSTPQGYGYTF
>TRBV28|-|-|TRBJ2-5
TGTGCCAGCAGTGAAGTAGGGGCCGTCCGAGAGACCCAGTACTTC
CASSEVGAVRETQYF
>TRBV7-9|-|-|TRBJ2-3
TGTGCCAGCAGCTTATGGGGGGCTAGCACAGATACGCAGTATTTT
CASSLWGASTDTQYF
>TRBV9|TRBD1|-|TRBJ1-2
TGTGCCAGCAGCGTAGACAGGGGTGGCTACACCTTC
CASSVDRGGYTF
>TRBV2|-|-|TRBJ2-2
TGTGCCAGCAGTGGTAAAGGCGGTAGCACCGGGGAGCTGTTTTTT
CASSGKGGSTGELFF
>TRBV10-3|TRBD2|-|TRBJ2-7
TGTGCCATAAGGACTAGCGCAACCTACGAGCAGTACTTC
CAIRTSATYEQYF
>TRBV10-1|TRBD2|once|TRBJ2-5
TGCGCCAGCAGTGAATCTAGCGGCCAGCAAGAGACCCAGTACTTC
CASSESSGQQETQYF
>TRBV11-2|TRBD2|once|TRBJ2-7
TGTGCCAGCAGCTTAGTCCCCCCGGGACTAGCGGGAGGGTTGAACGAGCAGTACTTC
CASSLVPPGLAGGLNEQYF
>TRBV5-4|TRBD2|-|TRBJ2-3
TGTGCCAGCAGCTTGAATGCGGGGGACACAGATACGCAGTATTTT
CASSLNAGDTDTQYF
>TRBV30|-|-|TRBJ2-1
TGTGCCTGGAGTGCCCGGGCGGAGCATGAGCAGTTCTTC
CAWSARAEHEQFF
>TRBV30|TRBD1|-|TRBJ1-2
TGTGCCTGGAGTGTACGAGGACAGGGTGATGGCTACACCTTC
CAWSVRGQGDGYTF
>TRBV10-3|-|-|TRBJ1-4
TGTGCCATCAGTGACGGGGAAAAACTGTTTTTT
CAISDGEKLFF
>TRBV18|-|-|TRBJ1-1
TGTGCCAGCTCACCTTTCGGACGCAACACTGAAGCTTTCTTT
CASSPFGRNTEAFF
>TRBV27|-|-|TRBJ2-3
TGTGCCAGCAGTTCACAGGGATTGGGCACAGATACGCAGTATTTT
CASSSQGLGTDTQYF
>TRBV9|-|-|TRBJ2-7
TGTGCCAGCAGCGTGTCTGGGACACCCTCCTACGAGCAGTACTTC
CASSVSGTPSYEQYF
>TRBV6-5|TRBD1|-|TRBJ2-7
TGTGCCAGCAGTTACTCGACAGGGATCTCCTACGAGCAGTACTTC
CASSYSTGISYEQYF
>TRBV10-3|-|-|TRBJ2-3
TGTGCCATCAGTGCGGGGAGAAGCGGAGATACGCAGTATTTT
CAISAGRSGDTQYF
>TRBV15|-|-|TRBJ2-5
TGTGCCACCAGCAGAGATCGGGGTCAAGAGACCCAGTACTTC
CATSRDRGQETQYF
>TRBV4-1|TRBD1|-|TRBJ1-6
TGCGCCAGCGGCTATGAAACAGGGGGCCGGTCCTATAATTCACCCCTCCACTTT
CASGYETGGRSYNSPLHF